This T cell receptor beta chain was captured in a study of blood T cell repertoires in COVID-19. Study summary: From the United States, Italy and Spain came samples of acute and convalescent COVID-19.

Clones were sequenced by immunoSEQ multiplex PCR, and TCRdb holds only the in-frame ones, with some missing. The sample lists roughly 290,000 clones; 70% to 90% were seen once. V lost 2 bases and J lost 7; bases outside the gene matches: 5. The CDR3 sequence is 13 residues long. Germline V gives CDR1 GTSNPN, CDR2 SVGIG (reference sequence). Comment on this clone: Other DNA sequences in the sample encode the same CDR3.

This clonotype originated in a woman in her thirties who had recovered from COVID-19. The sequenced sample was PBMCs or T cells enriched from blood (not recorded which). The chain recombines TRBV30 with TRBJ1-5; 7 bases fit TRBD1. Written as DNA, the CDR3 is TGTGCCTGGAGTACAGGGGTAGGACAGCCCCAGCATTTT. Amino acid sequence: CAWSTGVGQPQHF.